A single sample gave rise to the 29 T cell receptor beta chains below, sequenced in a study of neurological immune-mediated disorders. In TCRdb, the 5' RACE reads were re-called with MiXCR into one record per CDR3 protein. The table records about 66,000 distinct CDR3 sequences, roughly 4.9% of them present only once. Sample: PBMCs. These receptor sequences come from a woman in her sixties or seventies with multiple sclerosis.

This clonotype was recorded at least ten times. The chain couples TRBV6-2 or TRBV6-3 to TRBJ1-1; D is perhaps TRBD1 (6 bases). Germline values: CDR1 MNHEY, CDR2 SVGEGT. This CDR3 region has 14 residues. Trimming left V 6 bases short and J 2 bases short, with 13 bases between. The CDR3 DNA sequence: TGTGCCAGCAGCCCGGACAGCCTTAACACTGAAGCTTTCTTT. This translates into CASSPDSLNTEAFF.

This clonotype has at least ten counts. CDR3 amino acids: CSARDGAGGNQPQHF. The CDR3, as DNA: TGCAGTGCTAGAGATGGGGCAGGGGGCAATCAGCCCCAGCATTTT. This chain uses TRBV20-1 with TRBJ1-5, with D possibly being TRBD1 (6 bases). Trimming shortened V by 0 bases and J by 2 bases, and 11 bases separated the two germline ends. Germline CDR1 is DFQATT and CDR2 is SNEGSKA (reference sequence). The CDR3 covers 15 residues.

In its sample, this clonotype was seen many times. CDR3 protein: CASMALRNYGYTF. The CDR3 nucleotides are TGTGCCAGCATGGCCCTCAGAAACTATGGCTACACCTTC. J is TRBJ1-2 and V is TRBV2; D is uncertain. This CDR3 has 13 amino acids. V lost 7 bases and J 2 bases, leaving 11 bases between the germline ends. The V gene's germline CDR1 is SNHLY and CDR2 FYNNEI. Filled out from reference TRBV2 and TRBJ1-2, the complete variable domain reads EPEVTQTPSHQVTQMGQEVILRCVPISNHLYFYWYRQILGQKVEFLVSFYNNEISEKSEIFDDQFSVERPDGSNFTLKIRSTKLEDSAMYFCASMALRNYGYTFGSGTRLTVV.

This clonotype was seen many times. V and J are TRBV7-9 and TRBJ2-1; D may be TRBD2 (6 bases). The germline V gene encodes CDR1 SEHNR and CDR2 FQNEAQ (reference sequence). V lost 4 bases and J 7 bases, leaving 14 bases between the germline ends. The CDR3 totals 14 residues. The CDR3: CASSSGSVRNEQFF. CDR3 DNA: TGTGCCAGCAGCTCCGGGAGTGTAAGGAATGAGCAGTTCTTC.

This clonotype was picked up many times. The V call is TRBV7-2, the J call TRBJ2-4; 11 nucleotides align to TRBD2. This CDR3 has 16 amino acids. The junction had 5 bases not matched to a gene; V was cut back by 4 bases and J by 3 bases. Germline-derived CDR1 and CDR2 are SGHTA and FQGNSA. The chain's CDR3 is CASSWTGLADKNIQYF. In DNA form, the CDR3 reads TGTGCCAGCAGCTGGACGGGACTAGCGGACAAAAACATTCAGTACTTC.

This clonotype qualifies as medium-sized. The V call is TRBV7-2, the J call TRBJ2-5; D is possibly TRBD2 (7 bases). V was shortened by 0 bases and J by 5 bases, with 16 bases between the two germline ends. The CDR3 sequence is 16 residues long. Germline values: CDR1 SGHTA, CDR2 FQGNSA. CDR3 residues: CASSLAGGGGSETQYF. The CDR3 DNA sequence: TGTGCCAGCAGCTTAGCGGGGGGCGGCGGGAGTGAGACCCAGTACTTC.

Many counts were recorded for this clonotype. This sequence joins TRBV2 and TRBJ2-1, with D unclear. Per the germline V gene, CDR1 is SNHLY and CDR2 is FYNNEI. The CDR3 has 11 amino acids. The V and J ends lost 6 bases and 5 bases respectively, with 5 bases between them. CDR3 protein: CASRPDNEQFF. DNA for the CDR3: TGTGCCAGCAGGCCAGACAATGAGCAGTTCTTC.

This clonotype was counted at least ten times. The V and J genes are TRBV3-1 and TRBJ2-1, with D perhaps matching TRBD2 (6 bases). The V gene lost 8 bases and the J gene lost 4 bases, with 12 bases spanning the gap. Germline CDR1 is LGHDT and CDR2 is YNNKEL (reference sequence). The CDR3 runs 13 residues. Here the CDR3 DNA reads TGTGCCAGCCGCGCCGGGGGTTACAATGAGCAGTTCTTC. Translating it yields CASRAGGYNEQFF.

This clonotype appeared a few times. The rearrangement uses TRBV5-4 and TRBJ1-4; D is possibly TRBD1 (5 bases). CDR3 size: 14 residues. CDR1 and CDR2 from the germline V gene are SGHNT and YYREEE (reference sequence). Between the trimmed V and J ends, which lost 5 bases and 6 bases, there was a span of 14 bases. The CDR3 DNA sequence: TGTGCCAGCAGTTTCCCGGGACGGGATGAAAAACTGTTTTTT. It translates to CASSFPGRDEKLFF.

This clonotype was recorded a few times. V and J are TRBV20-1 and TRBJ2-5; a possible D gene is TRBD2 (6 bases). Germline V gene data show CDR1 as DFQATT and CDR2 as SNEGSKA (reference sequence). There are 14 residues in the CDR3. The V end was cut by 2 bases, the J end by 2 bases, with 12 bases between. The CDR3 is CSARSGTVQETQYF. CDR3 sequence (DNA): TGCAGTGCTAGATCCGGGACTGTGCAAGAGACCCAGTACTTC.

The sample holds many counts of this clonotype. The chain has TRBV3-1 and TRBJ1-4; perhaps TRBD1 as D (5 bases). V lost 1 base and J lost 5, with 5 bases in between. Looked up from germline, CDR1 is LGHDT and CDR2 is YNNKEL (reference sequence). This CDR3 contains 13 residues. CDR3 nucleotide sequence: TGTGCCAGCAGCCAAGCAGGGAATGAAAAACTGTTTTTT. This sequence encodes CASSQAGNEKLFF.

In this sample, this clonotype turned up many times. The rearrangement joins TRBV12-3 or TRBV12-4 to TRBJ2-3, with D perhaps matching TRBD2 (6 bases). V was trimmed by 4 bases and J by 2 bases, leaving 16 bases between them. The CDR3 has 16 residues. CDR3 bases: TGTGCCAGCAGTTCGCATCGGGAGATTTCCACAGATACGCAGTATTTT. It translates to CASSSHREISTDTQYF.

This clonotype appeared many times. The chain recombines TRBV4-3 with TRBJ2-2, with TRBD2 identical over 10 bases. J was trimmed by 7 bases and V by 0 bases; bases with no gene match: 11. The CDR3 runs to 18 residues. The germline CDR1 and CDR2 sequences are LGHNA and YSLEER. CDR3: CASSQERLAGVRGGELFF. DNA of the CDR3: TGCGCCAGCAGCCAAGAGAGGCTAGCGGGAGTTCGTGGCGGGGAGCTGTTTTTT.

This clonotype was detected only a few times. V usage is TRBV18 and J usage is TRBJ2-7; D gene uncertain. The CDR3 sequence is 13 residues long. V gave up 3 bases and J gave up 3 bases, with 9 bases separating them. CDR1 and CDR2 (germline): KGHSH, LQKENI. This chain's CDR3 is CASSPPNLYEQYF. In DNA, the CDR3 is TGTGCCAGCTCACCTCCGAATCTCTACGAGCAGTACTTC.

V usage is TRBV27 and J usage is TRBJ1-2, with D possibly being TRBD1 (5 bases). V was clipped by 6 bases and J by 4 bases, with 12 bases between them. From germline, CDR1 is MNHEY and CDR2 SMNVEV (reference sequence). The CDR3 runs 13 residues. For the CDR3, the DNA is TGTGCCAGCAGGGGGCCTGAAGGCTATGGCTACACCTTC. Translated, it gives CASRGPEGYGYTF.

The chain carries TRBV12-3 or TRBV12-4 and TRBJ2-7; TRBD2 aligns across 11 bases. With 6 bases clipped from V and 3 bases from J, the junction kept 7 bases outside the gene matches. This CDR3 has 15 residues. In nucleotides, the CDR3 is TGTGCCAGCAGATCGACTAGCGGGAACCTCTACGAGCAGTACTTC. Its protein is CASRSTSGNLYEQYF.

This clonotype was recorded many times. The chain joins TRBV3-1 to TRBJ1-5; D is unclear. Trimming cost V 4 bases and J 0 bases, with 10 bases left between them. CDR1 is LGHDT, CDR2 YNNKEL, per germline (reference sequence). The CDR3 loop spans 15 amino acids. CDR3 sequence (DNA): TGTGCCAGCAGCCCGGACGGTAATAGCAATCAGCCCCAGCATTTT. The encoded protein is CASSPDGNSNQPQHF.

This clonotype was counted ten times or more. V usage is TRBV12-3 or TRBV12-4 and J usage is TRBJ1-5, with D maybe TRBD1 (6 bases). This CDR3 has 16 residues. Trimming cost V 3 bases and J 0 bases, with 12 bases left between them. Here the CDR3 reads CASSFGAGDSNQPQHF. CDR3 nucleotide sequence: TGTGCCAGCAGTTTTGGTGCAGGGGATAGCAATCAGCCCCAGCATTTT.

This clonotype was picked up a small number of times. The V gene is TRBV5-1, the J gene TRBJ2-7, with TRBD1 as a possible D gene (5 bases). The V gene's germline CDR1 is SGHRS and CDR2 YFSETQ. The CDR3 has 14 amino acids. V dropped 4 bases and J dropped 1 base, with 12 bases sitting between them. CDR3 protein: CASSPLDRSYEQYF. CDR3 DNA: TGCGCCAGCAGCCCCTTAGACAGATCCTACGAGCAGTACTTC. Looking up the rest from reference TRBV5-1 and TRBJ2-7 gives the full variable domain: KAGVTQTPRYLIKTRGQQVTLSCSPISGHRSVSWYQQTPGQGLQFLFEYFSETQRNKGNFPGRFSGRQFSNSRSEMNVSTLELGDSALYLCASSPLDRSYEQYFGPGTRLTVT.

This clonotype has ten or more counts. The rearrangement uses TRBV20-1 and TRBJ2-2; D remains ambiguous. The V gene lost 6 bases and the J gene lost 3 bases, with 14 bases spanning the gap. The V gene's germline CDR1 is DFQATT and CDR2 SNEGSKA (reference sequence). The CDR3 has 14 residues. CDR3 residues: CSARSLEYTGELFF. DNA for the CDR3: TGCAGTGCACGTTCGCTGGAGTACACCGGGGAGCTGTTTTTT.

In its sample, this clonotype was seen many times. V usage is TRBV11-2 and J usage is TRBJ1-1; D not resolved. The CDR3 totals 14 residues. Germline CDR1 and CDR2: SGHAT and FQNNGV. The V end was cut by 2 bases, the J end by 1 base, with 8 bases between. The chain's CDR3 is CASSLSPQNTEAFF. The CDR3 region has the DNA TGTGCCAGCAGCTTAAGTCCACAGAACACTGAAGCTTTCTTT.

This clonotype was counted at least ten times. The chain employs TRBV10-3 and TRBJ1-2; D may be TRBD1 (5 bases). Trimming stripped 2 bases from V and 4 bases from J, with 8 bases between. CDR3 size: 13 residues. CDR1 is ENHRY, CDR2 SYGVKD, per germline. The CDR3 DNA reads as TGTGCCATCAGTGAGACAGGTCTCTATGGCTACACCTTC. Protein product: CAISETGLYGYTF.

This clonotype was counted at least ten times. The genes are TRBV5-1 and TRBJ2-5; D uncertain. This CDR3 has 12 amino acids. The germline V and J ends were trimmed by 0 bases and 5 bases, with 5 bases remaining between them. CDR1 is SGHRS, CDR2 YFSETQ, per germline. CDR3 sequence (DNA): TGCGCCAGCAGCTTGGTATCGGAGACCCAGTACTTC. It specifies CASSLVSETQYF. Full variable domain (rest looked up from reference TRBV5-1 and TRBJ2-5): KAGVTQTPRYLIKTRGQQVTLSCSPISGHRSVSWYQQTPGQGLQFLFEYFSETQRNKGNFPGRFSGRQFSNSRSEMNVSTLELGDSALYLCASSLVSETQYFGPGTRLLVL.

This clonotype was seen many times. The chain uses TRBV20-1 and TRBJ2-1, with no clear D. The CDR3 totals 14 residues. Germline values: CDR1 DFQATT, CDR2 SNEGSKA (reference sequence). The V gene lost 1 base and the J gene lost 4 bases, with 11 bases spanning the gap. In nucleotides, the CDR3 is TGCAGTGCTAGAGTCCCCGGGCCATACAATGAGCAGTTCTTC. As protein: CSARVPGPYNEQFF.

Ten or more counts support this clonotype. The chain combines TRBV6-2 or TRBV6-3 with TRBJ2-7; 9 bases map to TRBD2. This CDR3 comprises 15 residues. The germline gives CDR1 MNHEY, CDR2 SVGEGT. The V segment lost 4 bases and the J segment 3 bases; nucleotides outside the gene matches: 7. The CDR3 DNA follows: TGTGCCAGCAGTTCAGAGCGGGAGGAAAACTACGAGCAGTACTTC. It translates to CASSSEREENYEQYF.

This clonotype was counted many times. V and J are TRBV3-1 and TRBJ2-1; 8 positions match TRBD2. V lost 0 bases and J lost 6; bases outside the gene matches: 16. This CDR3 has 19 residues. The germline CDR1 and CDR2 sequences are LGHDT and YNNKEL (reference sequence). CDR3 residues: CASSQDRSGGPFPSNEQFF. CDR3 sequence (DNA): TGTGCCAGCAGCCAAGATAGGTCGGGAGGGCCGTTTCCATCCAATGAGCAGTTCTTC.

This clonotype was found many times. This sequence joins TRBV6-5 and TRBJ1-2, with D possibly being TRBD1 (6 bases). Germline CDR1 reads MNHEY; CDR2 reads SVGAGI. The CDR3 extends over 14 amino acids. The V and J ends lost 2 bases and 8 bases respectively, with 15 bases between them. The CDR3 protein is CASSYRGQGNGYTF. The CDR3 bases are TGTGCCAGCAGTTACCGGGGGCAGGGCAACGGCTACACCTTC.

This clonotype was recorded many times. The chain combines TRBV15 with TRBJ1-1; D is ambiguous. Germline-derived CDR1 and CDR2 are LNHNV and YYDKDF (reference sequence). V dropped 2 bases and J dropped 11 bases, with 12 bases sitting between them. This CDR3 region has 12 residues. The CDR3 here is CATSRIGQEAFF. The CDR3 nucleotides read TGTGCCACCAGCAGAATCGGCCAAGAGGCTTTCTTT.

In DNA, the CDR3 is TGTGCCAGCAGCCAAGCCGTTTCCACGATTGGGGAGCAGTACTTC. Amino acid sequence: CASSQAVSTIGEQYF. This chain links TRBV4-2 with TRBJ2-7; D gene unclear. With 1 base removed from V and 7 bases from J, the gap between germline ends came to 17 bases. The CDR3 is made up of 15 amino acids. CDR1 is LGHNA and CDR2 is YNFKEQ in the germline V gene.